These 19 T cell receptor beta chains came from one sample sequenced in a study of T-cell memory formation after mild COVID-19. TCRdb re-derived calls from the 5' RACE reads in MiXCR, one entry per CDR3 protein. The sample includes almost 250,000 distinct CDR3 sequences, 15% to 19% seen only once; the top ten take 2% to 2.5%. Sequencing was carried out using PBMCs or a T cell subset sorted from them (not recorded which). Receptors originate from an adult woman who had mild COVID-19 (a few samples of this study predate the infection). Cell type and time point are not known.

This clonotype was counted between two and nine times. V usage is TRBV24-1 and J usage is TRBJ2-1, with 7 bases matching TRBD1. The length of the CDR3 is 12 residues. The germline gives CDR1 KGHDR, CDR2 SFDVKD. After removal of 4 bases from V and 12 bases from J, the junction contained 5 bases not matched to a gene. Here the CDR3 DNA reads TGTGCCACCAGTGACCCCCGACAGGGGCAGTTCTTC. Encoded protein: CATSDPRQGQFF.

CDR3 residues: CSAGSDTEAFF. CDR3 coding DNA: TGCAGCGCAGGGTCCGACACTGAAGCTTTCTTT. V and J are TRBV29-1 and TRBJ1-1; D perhaps matches TRBD1 (5 bases). Per the germline V gene, CDR1 is SQVTM and CDR2 is ANQGSEA. The V end was cut by 7 bases, the J end by 3 bases, with 9 bases between. CDR3 length: 11 residues.

This clonotype was counted a few times. For the CDR3, the DNA is TGTGCCAGCAGCTCCTGGCTAGCGGGAAACAATGAGCAGTTCTTC. Translated, it gives CASSSWLAGNNEQFF. This sequence joins TRBV7-2 and TRBJ2-1; 9 positions agree with TRBD2. The V gene's germline CDR1 is SGHTA and CDR2 FQGNSA. Germline trimming cut 4 bases from V and 5 bases from J; bases unmatched to any gene: 6. The CDR3 length is 15 residues. The whole variable domain, filled in from reference TRBV7-2 and TRBJ2-1, reads GAGVSQSPSNKVTEKGKDVELRCDPISGHTALYWYRQSLGQGLEFLIYFQGNSAPDKSGLPSDRFSAERTGGSVSTLTIQRTQQEDSAVYLCASSSWLAGNNEQFFGPGTRLTVL.

The chain links TRBV30 to TRBJ2-1; D remains unclear. V shed 3 bases and J shed 12 bases, with 12 bases lying between them. This CDR3 has 11 amino acids. In germline, CDR1 is GTSNPN, CDR2 SVGIG (reference sequence). The CDR3 here is CAWSGSFLQFF. For the CDR3, the DNA is TGTGCCTGGAGCGGCTCCTTCCTGCAGTTCTTC.

This clonotype was observed a handful of times. V and J are TRBV3-1 and TRBJ2-7, with TRBD2 identical over 10 bases. Trimming cost V 0 bases and J 2 bases; bases outside gene matches: 4. This CDR3 has 16 amino acids. Germline V gives CDR1 LGHDT, CDR2 YNNKEL (reference sequence). The CDR3 loop reads CASSQDGLAEAYEQYF. The CDR3 DNA reads as TGTGCCAGCAGCCAAGACGGACTAGCGGAGGCCTACGAGCAGTACTTC.

This clonotype has a handful of counts. The rearrangement uses TRBV6-5 and TRBJ2-1; maybe TRBD2 (6 bases). The germline V gene has CDR1 MNHEY and CDR2 SVGAGI. V shed 5 bases and J shed 7 bases, with 15 bases lying between them. There are 14 residues in the CDR3. The DNA of the CDR3 is TGTGCCAGCAGTACCCGGCGGGGCGGGAATGAGCAGTTCTTC. Its translation is CASSTRRGGNEQFF.

This clonotype has a handful of counts. The rearrangement joins TRBV20-1 to TRBJ2-7, with 7 bases lining up with TRBD1. The CDR3 has 13 amino acids. Germline trimming cut 2 bases from V and 2 bases from J; bases unmatched to any gene: 3. CDR1 is DFQATT and CDR2 is SNEGSKA in the germline V gene (reference sequence). The CDR3 DNA reads TGCAGTGCTAGACCGGGACAGACCTACGAGCAGTACTTC. It translates to CSARPGQTYEQYF.

This chain joins TRBV7-3 and TRBJ2-3; 7 bases match TRBD1. The CDR3 is 16 amino acids. The J segment lost 4 bases and the V segment lost 5 bases, leaving 12 bases of the junction unmatched. Germline V gene sequence: CDR1 SGHTA, CDR2 FQGTGA. The DNA for the CDR3 is TGTGCCAGCAGCGCTAACCCACAGGGGAAGTCAGATACGCAGTATTTT. Residues: CASSANPQGKSDTQYF.

The V and J genes are TRBV5-1 and TRBJ2-5; D ambiguous. The CDR3 loop spans 15 amino acids. Germline V gene sequence: CDR1 SGHRS, CDR2 YFSETQ. Trimming took off 1 base at V and 5 bases at J, with 15 bases between the two ends. The CDR3 coding sequence is TGCGCCAGCAGCTTGCCCCCAAACTCAAGGGAGACCCAGTACTTC. Its protein is CASSLPPNSRETQYF. Full variable domain (remainder filled in from reference TRBV5-1 and TRBJ2-5): KAGVTQTPRYLIKTRGQQVTLSCSPISGHRSVSWYQQTPGQGLQFLFEYFSETQRNKGNFPGRFSGRQFSNSRSEMNVSTLELGDSALYLCASSLPPNSRETQYFGPGTRLLVL.

The chain links TRBV3-1 to TRBJ2-1, with no clear D. Trimming took off 0 bases at V and 10 bases at J, with 13 bases between the two ends. The germline gives CDR1 LGHDT, CDR2 YNNKEL (reference sequence). This CDR3 has 14 residues. Here the CDR3 reads CASSQDRGQREQFF. The CDR3 coding sequence is TGTGCCAGCAGCCAAGATCGTGGGCAAAGGGAGCAGTTCTTC.

There are a few counts of this clonotype. The chain couples TRBV14 to TRBJ2-7; D remains unclear. There are 14 residues in the CDR3. V gave up 1 base and J gave up 5 bases, with 12 bases separating them. Germline V gene lookup returns CDR1 SGHDN and CDR2 FVKESK. CDR3 DNA sequence: TGTGCCAGCAGCCAAGCCCCCTTTAGGGACGAGCAGTACTTC. Its translation is CASSQAPFRDEQYF.

This clonotype was counted many times. The chain joins TRBV12-3 or TRBV12-4 to TRBJ2-7; 8 bases agree with TRBD2. Germline trimming cut 3 bases from V and 2 bases from J; bases unmatched to any gene: 3. This CDR3 region has 14 residues. CDR3 DNA sequence: TGTGCCAGCAGTTTTCAAGCGGGAGCCTACGAGCAGTACTTC. This codes for CASSFQAGAYEQYF.

This chain connects TRBV5-6 to TRBJ2-5, with 7 positions matching TRBD2. The length of the CDR3 is 15 residues. Germline loops: CDR1 SGHDT, CDR2 YYEEEE. V shed 2 bases and J 2 bases; nucleotides not matched to a gene: 6. The chain's CDR3 is CASSFSSSGQETQYF. The CDR3 DNA follows: TGTGCCAGCAGCTTCTCGTCTAGCGGTCAAGAGACCCAGTACTTC.

The chain uses TRBV20-1 and TRBJ2-5; 11 bases line up with TRBD1. Germline loops: CDR1 DFQATT, CDR2 SNEGSKA (reference sequence). The CDR3 extends over 15 amino acids. Trimming removed 6 bases from V and 2 bases from J; junction bases left unmatched: 8. CDR3 in amino acids: CSADGTGGNQETQYF. CDR3 nucleotides: TGCAGTGCCGACGGGACAGGGGGTAATCAAGAGACCCAGTACTTC.

This clonotype was seen only a few times. The chain links TRBV7-9 to TRBJ2-1; 12 bases align to TRBD2. This CDR3 region has 15 residues. V lost 7 bases and J lost 5; bases outside the gene matches: 6. Germline CDR1 is SEHNR and CDR2 is FQNEAQ (reference sequence). The CDR3 here is CASNIGLAGNNEQFF. DNA for the CDR3: TGTGCCAGCAACATAGGACTAGCGGGAAACAATGAGCAGTTCTTC. Filled out from reference TRBV7-9 and TRBJ2-1, the complete variable domain reads DTGVSQNPRHKITKRGQNVTFRCDPISEHNRLYWYRQTLGQGPEFLTYFQNEAQLEKSRLLSDRFSAERPKGSFSTLEIQRTEQGDSAMYLCASNIGLAGNNEQFFGPGTRLTVL.

The chain uses TRBV5-1 and TRBJ2-1; unclear D gene. V lost 0 bases to trimming and J lost 4 bases, with 8 bases between them. Germline V gene sequence: CDR1 SGHRS, CDR2 YFSETQ. The CDR3 consists of 14 residues. CDR3 sequence: CASSLDGPYNEQFF. CDR3 bases: TGCGCCAGCAGCTTGGATGGTCCTTACAATGAGCAGTTCTTC.

This clonotype was counted ten times or more. The gene calls are TRBV20-1 and TRBJ2-7; tentative D call: TRBD2 (5 bases). The CDR3 extends over 13 amino acids. V lost 5 bases and J 2 bases, leaving 13 bases between the germline ends. Germline CDR1 and CDR2: DFQATT and SNEGSKA (reference sequence). The chain's CDR3 is CSAVRERAYEQYF. In DNA, the CDR3 is TGCAGTGCTGTAAGGGAGAGGGCCTACGAGCAGTACTTC.

This clonotype was seen a handful of times. The V and J genes are TRBV3-1 and TRBJ2-7; D possibly corresponds to TRBD1 (5 bases). The V gene's germline CDR1 is LGHDT and CDR2 YNNKEL (reference sequence). CDR3 size: 11 residues. Between the trimmed V and J ends, which lost 2 bases and 9 bases, there was a span of 8 bases. The CDR3 loop is CASSQRGAQYF. In nucleotides, the CDR3 is TGTGCCAGCAGCCAAAGGGGCGCGCAGTACTTC.

The sample holds many counts of this clonotype. The CDR3 DNA is TGTGCCACCAGGGACACAGGTACCCCCTACGAGCAGTACTTC. Its protein product is CATRDTGTPYEQYF. This chain connects TRBV10-3 to TRBJ2-7; the D gene is possibly TRBD1 (6 bases). Per germline, CDR1 ENHRY and CDR2 SYGVKD. The CDR3 contains 14 residues. V shed 10 bases and J shed 2 bases, with 18 bases lying between them.